This T cell receptor beta chain came from a study of T cell responses to AZD1222 COVID-19 vaccine. Whole-study findings and limits: Baseline testing showed seropositivity in only six or seven AZD1222 recipients. Clonal diversity was possibly underestimated, and white British individuals and females predominated among donors.

V gave up 4 bases and J gave up 4 bases, with 29 bases separating them. The V gene's germline CDR1 is SGHAT and CDR2 FQNNGV. The CDR3 consists of 19 residues. Measured with immunoSEQ multiplex PCR; TCRdb has only the in-frame clones, and not every one. This sample has 120,000 to 150,000 clones, with 82% found just once. A remark on this clone: The target antigen is unknown.

The material sequenced was peripheral blood, taken on day 0 of MenACWY control vaccination. The receptor's source is an adult in good health. The chain couples TRBV11-2 to TRBJ2-7; D assignment may be TRBD1 or TRBD2 (6 bases each). The CDR3: CASSSLGGPARSIRYEQYF. CDR3 sequence (DNA): TGTGCCAGCAGCTCCTTAGGGGGGCCAGCCAGAAGCATAAGGTACGAGCAGTACTTC. Drawing the rest from reference TRBV11-2 and TRBJ2-7, the complete variable domain is EAGVAQSPRYKIIEKRQSVAFWCNPISGHATLYWYQQILGQGPKLLIQFQNNGVVDDSQLPKDRFSAERLKGVDSTLKIQPAKLEDSAVYLCASSSLGGPARSIRYEQYFGPGTRLTVT.